This T cell receptor (beta chain) was identified during a study of T-cell memory formation after mild COVID-19. General study points: Pre-infection memory harbored some responding clones, suggesting cross-reactive memory joined. Chiefly within CM and EM were the contracting CD4+ clones; CD8+ ones were within EMRA.

About this clonotype: Its specificity is unknown.

Per germline, CDR1 DFQATT and CDR2 SNEGSKA (reference sequence). The CDR3 has 15 amino acids. Losses at the gene ends were 3 bases for V and 4 bases for J; bases not matched to a gene: 7. TCRdb itself ran the 5' RACE reads through MiXCR, one entry per CDR3 protein. The sample has about 290,000 distinct CDR3 sequences, around a sixth seen once. Sequenced sample: PBMCs or a T cell subset sorted from them (not recorded which). The rearrangement uses TRBV20-1 and TRBJ2-1, with TRBD2 identical over 9 bases. This receptor was obtained from a man between 18 and 29 years old who had mild COVID-19 (a few samples of this study predate the infection). Cell type and time point are not known. The CDR3 is CSASHSGGIYNEQFF. Written as DNA, the CDR3 is TGCAGTGCTAGCCACAGCGGGGGGATATACAATGAGCAGTTCTTC.